A selection of T cell receptor beta chains follows, all from one sample in a study of T cell responses to AZD1222 COVID-19 vaccine. Method: immunoSEQ multiplex PCR; TCRdb's copy keeps in-frame clones and lacks some. This repertoire shows about 120,000 clones, about 92% found once; its top ten account for about 2.7%. The starting material was peripheral blood, obtained on day 0 of AZD1222 vaccination. The source of these receptors is an adult in good health. CDR3s include the opening cysteine and the closing phenylalanine or tryptophan. D genes are given only for firm matches. For some rows the clone size is stated as once, few or many, or as a class when expanded; others skip it.

TRBV11-2	NA	NA	TRBJ1-2	TGTGCCAGCAGCCCTTTATCGGGACCGAGCATGTATGGCTACACCTTC	CASSPLSGPSMYGYTF
TRBV27	TRBD2	NA	TRBJ2-2	TGTGCCAGCAGGCAGCTAGCAGCGGGGACCGGGGAGCTGTTTTTT	CASRQLAAGTGELFF
TRBV10-3	NA	NA	TRBJ1-3	TGTGCCATCAGTGAGTTGGTGGGAAACACCATATATTTT	CAISELVGNTIYF
TRBV4-1	NA	few	TRBJ1-5	TGCGCCAGCAGCCAAGATTCAGGGCGCAATCAGCCCCAGCATTTT	CASSQDSGRNQPQHF
TRBV3-1/TRBV3-2	NA	NA	TRBJ2-3	TGTGCCAGCAGCCAAGAAAGATCCTCAGATACGCAGTATTTT	CASSQERSSDTQYF
TRBV15	NA	NA	TRBJ2-7	TGTGCCACCAGCAGAGTCCTAAGTGGCGAGCAGTACTTC	CATSRVLSGEQYF
TRBV12-5	NA	once	TRBJ2-7	TGTGCTAGTGGTTTGGTACGAGGGCCGAGCTCCTACGAGCAGTACTTC	CASGLVRGPSSYEQYF
TRBV5-1	NA	once	TRBJ1-1	TGCGCCAGCAGCTTGGATTCAGTTGAGGTTTTTGAAGCTTTCTTT	CASSLDSVEVFEAFF
TRBV13	TRBD1	NA	TRBJ1-1	TGTGCCAGCAGCTTAGAGACAGGGCTCACTGAAGCTTTCTTT	CASSLETGLTEAFF
TRBV6-6	TRBD2	NA	TRBJ2-7	TGTGCCAGCAGTCGAAGCCTGACTAGCGGCTCCTACGAGCAGTACTTC	CASSRSLTSGSYEQYF
TRBV30	NA	NA	TRBJ1-4	TGTGCCTGGAGTGAACAGGTGGATGAAAAACTGTTTTTT	CAWSEQVDEKLFF
TRBV10-2	NA	NA	TRBJ2-5	TGCGCCAGCAGTGACCGTAACATGGGAGAGACCCAGTACTTC	CASSDRNMGETQYF
TRBV3-1/TRBV3-2	NA	NA	TRBJ2-2	TGTGCCAGCAGCCAAGATAGAAGAACCGGGGAGCTGTTTTTT	CASSQDRRTGELFF
TRBV6-1	TRBD1	NA	TRBJ2-3	TGTGCCAGCAGTGAACATTTGCAGGGGGCAGATACGCAGTATTTT	CASSEHLQGADTQYF
TRBV24-1	TRBD2	NA	TRBJ2-1	TGTGCCACTAGGACTAGCGGGAGAGACAATGAGCAGTTCTTC	CATRTSGRDNEQFF
TRBV5-6	TRBD1	NA	TRBJ1-5	TGTGCCAGCAGCTCTGACAGGGCTCAGCCCCAGCATTTT	CASSSDRAQPQHF
TRBV4-1	NA	NA	TRBJ1-3	TGCGCCAGCAGCACCAGCCAGGGTTATGAAAACACCATATATTTT	CASSTSQGYENTIYF